This T cell receptor (delta chain) was captured by sequencing in a study of DNA immune sequencing with unique molecular identifiers. Study information: Sequencing used genomic DNA of immunomagnetically enriched buffy-coat γδ T cells.

V was trimmed by 3 bases and J by 8 bases, leaving 25 bases between them. This CDR3 has 15 residues. From germline, CDR1 is TVYSNPD and CDR2 GDNSRS (reference sequence). Judged by abundance, this clone is medium-sized (0.01 to 0.1%). All 8 TRDV and 4 TRDJ genes were targeted in 32-plex amplification of genomic DNA. Adapter PCR followed 3 barcoding PCR cycles that attached a 12-nucleotide UMI. TCRdb repeated clone calling on the multiplex PCR reads with CATT. The table lists more than 2,000 delta-chain clones, 14% of them singletons. Sequenced: gamma-delta T cells from PBMCs. This rearrangement joins TRDV3 to TRDJ1, with D possibly being TRDD2 (5 bases). The TCR originated in a human donor in good health. The chain's CDR3 is CAFQPSHGLNSKLIF. CDR3 sequence (DNA): TGTGCCTTCCAGCCTTCTCATGGCCTTAATTCGAAACTCATCTTT.